These 12 T cell receptor beta chains were all obtained from the same sample, sequenced in a study of cytomegalovirus exposure and HLA in healthy donors. The PCR used 60 Vbeta and 13 Jbeta primers. Assay: immunoSEQ multiplex PCR; the TCRdb copy retains only in-frame clones and omits some. This table holds 120,000 to 150,000 clones, around 82% found once. The sequencing sample was made of PBMCs. These receptors came from a man aged 40-49 years in good health and CMV-seropositive.

V and J are TRBV4-2 and TRBJ1-6; 7 bases are shared with TRBD1. CDR1 is LGHNA and CDR2 is YNFKEQ in the germline V gene. The CDR3 sequence is 18 residues long. Germline trimming cut 1 base from V and 3 bases from J; bases unmatched to any gene: 9. CDR3 loop: CASSQALDRAFYNSPLHF. CDR3 coding DNA: TGTGCCAGCAGCCAAGCCTTAGACAGGGCGTTCTATAATTCACCCCTCCACTTT.

The chain links TRBV5-1 to TRBJ1-2; 10 nucleotides agree with TRBD1. Looked up from germline, CDR1 is SGHRS and CDR2 is YFSETQ. The CDR3 runs to 14 residues. The junction had 13 bases not matched to a gene; V was cut back by 4 bases and J by 13 bases. The CDR3 DNA sequence: TGCGCCAGCAGCCCGGGGGGACAGGGGCCGGCGGGCACCTTC. It is translated as CASSPGGQGPAGTF.

This clone was detected only a few times. This chain links TRBV5-1 with TRBJ1-2; D gene uncertain. Trimming removed 3 bases from V and 4 bases from J, with 16 bases in between. The CDR3 covers 15 residues. The germline gives CDR1 SGHRS, CDR2 YFSETQ. The chain's CDR3 is CASSSGGKVGYGYTF. The DNA for the CDR3 is TGCGCCAGCAGCTCGGGAGGGAAAGTCGGCTATGGCTACACCTTC.

Regarding this clone: A junction end diverges from the germline sequence, so it may reflect a read error. Within the sample, other DNA sequences also encode this same CDR3. The V and J genes are TRBV27 and TRBJ2-5; 11 bases agree with TRBD2. The CDR3 consists of 17 residues. Germline CDR1 is MNHEY and CDR2 is SMNVEV (reference sequence). The CDR3 nucleotides read TGCGCCAGCAGTTTAAAGCGCCTAGCGGGGGGCCGGGAGACCCAGTACTTC. It yields the protein CASSLKRLAGGRETQYF.

This sequence joins TRBV9 and TRBJ2-3; 9 nucleotides match TRBD2. The CDR3 contains 17 residues. V shed 0 bases and J 1 base; nucleotides not matched to a gene: 6. Germline CDR1 is SGDLS and CDR2 is YYNGEE. CDR3 region: CASSVGSKRGGTDTQYF. DNA of the CDR3: TGTGCCAGCAGCGTAGGGTCCAAGCGGGGGGGCACAGATACGCAGTATTTT.

The chain combines TRBV9 with TRBJ2-5, with 10 bases aligning to TRBD2. The CDR3 runs to 17 residues. Germline assignment: CDR1 SGDLS and CDR2 YYNGEE. Losses at the gene ends were 0 bases for V and 5 bases for J; bases not matched to a gene: 10. The CDR3 nucleotides read TGTGCCAGCAGCGTAGAGGGACTAGCGACCTCTCGGGAGACCCAGTACTTC. Translated: CASSVEGLATSRETQYF.

The CDR3 reads CASSLDRGREGYTF. In DNA form, the CDR3 reads TGCGCCAGCAGCTTAGACAGGGGGCGAGAAGGCTACACCTTC. The chain couples TRBV5-1 to TRBJ1-2, with TRBD1 matching over 10 bases. V lost 2 bases to trimming and J lost 8 bases; unmatched junction nucleotides: 6. The CDR3 runs 14 residues. Germline CDR1 is SGHRS and CDR2 is YFSETQ.

V and J are TRBV7-8 and TRBJ1-1; no firm D call. CDR3 length: 15 amino acids. V was cut by 8 bases and J by 0 bases, with 16 bases left in between. CDR1 and CDR2 from the germline V gene are SGHVS and FQNEAQ. The CDR3 protein is CASSTSGGMNTEAFF. The CDR3 region has the DNA TGTGCCAGCTCCACGTCAGGAGGAATGAACACTGAAGCTTTCTTT.

The chain couples TRBV7-2 to TRBJ1-1; no reliable D call. Looked up from germline, CDR1 is SGHTA and CDR2 is FQGNSA. CDR3 size: 15 residues. Trimming removed 2 bases from V and 0 bases from J, with 10 bases in between. CDR3 sequence (DNA): TGTGCCAGCAGCTTATCCCGCTCAGTGAACACTGAAGCTTTCTTT. It encodes CASSLSRSVNTEAFF.

This clone was counted once. The chain recombines TRBV4-1 with TRBJ2-3; TRBD2 matches at 10 bases. Losses at the gene ends were 6 bases for V and 1 base for J; bases not matched to a gene: 7. The CDR3 runs 16 residues. CDR1 and CDR2 from the germline V gene are MGHRA and YSYEKL. Here the CDR3 DNA reads TGCGCCAGCAGTACCGATAGCGGGGGGCGCACAGATACGCAGTATTTT. This translates into CASSTDSGGRTDTQYF.

This chain connects TRBV19 to TRBJ1-2; 7 positions agree with TRBD1. The germline CDR1 and CDR2 sequences are LNHDA and SQIVND (reference sequence). The CDR3 consists of 14 residues. Trimming cost V 6 bases and J 8 bases; bases outside gene matches: 12. The CDR3 here is CASSPLPTGIGYTF. The CDR3 coding sequence is TGTGCCAGTAGCCCACTACCGACAGGGATCGGCTACACCTTC.

The chain combines TRBV5-1 with TRBJ2-7; 10 bases are shared with TRBD2. The CDR3 covers 15 residues. V was clipped by 0 bases and J by 2 bases; unmatched bases: 2. Germline CDR1 SGHRS, CDR2 YFSETQ. The CDR3 protein is CASSLVLAGTYEQYF. CDR3 in DNA: TGCGCCAGCAGCTTGGTACTAGCGGGAACCTACGAGCAGTACTTC.